The 3 T cell receptor beta chains below all came from one sample that was sequenced in a study of human T cells and chemical hapten exposure. A single record per CDR3 protein comes from TCRdb applying MiXCR to the RACE reads. The table lists 85,000 to 100,000 distinct CDR3 sequences, roughly 9.6% of them singletons. This sample's time point: patch test 2, 6 weeks after DPC sensitization. Described treatment: therapeutic diphenylcyclopropenone sensitization with weekly scalp DPC. The input for sequencing was whole blood, taken in connection with sensitization to the hapten diphenylcyclopropenone (DPC). Receptors originate from a man aged 40-50 years with alopecia areata. Some clones in this sample may be carry-over from other donors' samples.

This clonotype was seen more than once but under ten times. The chain carries TRBV27 and TRBJ2-1, with 10 bases aligning to TRBD2. The CDR3 contains 16 residues. V trimming: 2 bases; J trimming: 5 bases; junction bases outside the gene matches: 6. Germline V lookup: CDR1 MNHEY, CDR2 SMNVEV (reference sequence). CDR3 nucleotides: TGTGCCAGCAGTTTACTAGCGGGAGAAGTGGACAATGAGCAGTTCTTC. The encoded protein is CASSLLAGEVDNEQFF.

This clonotype came up a few times. V and J are TRBV30 and TRBJ2-2; TRBD2 matches 7 bases. CDR3 length: 13 residues. The V segment lost 5 bases and the J segment 3 bases; nucleotides outside the gene matches: 3. Germline V lookup: CDR1 GTSNPN, CDR2 SVGIG (reference sequence). Written as DNA, the CDR3 is TGTGCCTGGCGAGCGGGGTACACCGGGGAGCTGTTTTTT. It codes for CAWRAGYTGELFF. The full variable domain, with the rest looked up from reference TRBV30 and TRBJ2-2, is SQTIHQWPATLVQPVGSPLSLECTVEGTSNPNLYWYRQAAGRGLQLLFYSVGIGQISSEVPQNLSASRPQDRQFILSSKKLLLSDSGFYLCAWRAGYTGELFFGEGSRLTVL.

J is TRBJ2-7 and V is TRBV21-1. TRBV21-1 counts as a pseudogene. This CDR3 region has 10 residues. The CDR3 nucleotides are TGTGCCAGCGCACCGGACGCTGGGTACTTC. It yields the protein CASAPDAGYF.